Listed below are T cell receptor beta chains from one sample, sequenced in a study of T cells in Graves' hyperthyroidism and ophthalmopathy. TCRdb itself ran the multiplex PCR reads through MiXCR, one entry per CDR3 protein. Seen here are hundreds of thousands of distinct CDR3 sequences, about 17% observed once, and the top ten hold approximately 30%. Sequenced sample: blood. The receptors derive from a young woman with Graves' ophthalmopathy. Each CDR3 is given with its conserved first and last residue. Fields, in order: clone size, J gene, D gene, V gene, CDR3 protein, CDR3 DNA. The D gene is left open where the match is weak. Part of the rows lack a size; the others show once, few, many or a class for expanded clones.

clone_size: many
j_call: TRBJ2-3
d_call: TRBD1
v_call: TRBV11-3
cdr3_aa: CASSFDRGRVDTQYF
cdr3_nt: TGTGCCAGCAGCTTCGACAGGGGGCGAGTAGATACGCAGTATTTT

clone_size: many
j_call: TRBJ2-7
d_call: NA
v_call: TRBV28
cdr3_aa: CASSGTETTYEQYF
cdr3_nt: TGTGCCAGTAGTGGGACGGAGACAACCTACGAGCAGTACTTC

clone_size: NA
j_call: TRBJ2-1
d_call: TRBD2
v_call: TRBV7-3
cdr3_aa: CASSLTAGDGEQFF
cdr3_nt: TGTGCCAGCAGCTTAACCGCGGGAGATGGTGAGCAGTTCTTC

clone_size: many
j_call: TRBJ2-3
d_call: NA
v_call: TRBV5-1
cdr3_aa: CASTMLGTSADTQYF
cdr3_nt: TGCGCCAGCACGATGCTGGGTACCTCCGCAGATACGCAGTATTTT

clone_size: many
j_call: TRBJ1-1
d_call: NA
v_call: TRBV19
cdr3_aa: CASRGGPNTEAFF
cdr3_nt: TGTGCCAGCCGTGGGGGCCCGAACACTGAAGCTTTCTTT

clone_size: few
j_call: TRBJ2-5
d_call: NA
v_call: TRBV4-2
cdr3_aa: CASSQDPGPRPGIQETQYF
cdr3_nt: TGTGCCAGCAGCCAAGATCCTGGGCCCCGGCCAGGTATACAAGAGACCCAGTACTTC

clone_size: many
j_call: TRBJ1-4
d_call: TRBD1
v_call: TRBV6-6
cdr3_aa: CASSYSPRGIWEKLFF
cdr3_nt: TGTGCCAGCAGTTACTCGCCCAGGGGGATATGGGAAAAACTGTTTTTT

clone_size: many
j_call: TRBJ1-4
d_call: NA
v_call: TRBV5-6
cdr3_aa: CASSSAGYGEKLFF
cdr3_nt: TGTGCCAGCAGCTCGGCGGGGTACGGCGAAAAACTGTTTTTT

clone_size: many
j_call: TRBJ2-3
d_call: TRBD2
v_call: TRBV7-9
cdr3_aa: CASSSTSGRDTDTQYF
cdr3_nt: TGTGCCAGCAGTTCAACTAGCGGGAGGGACACAGATACGCAGTATTTT

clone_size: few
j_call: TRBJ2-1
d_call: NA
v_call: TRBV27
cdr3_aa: CASSRTGDYNEQFF
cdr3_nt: TGTGCCAGCAGCCGAACGGGGGATTACAATGAGCAGTTCTTC

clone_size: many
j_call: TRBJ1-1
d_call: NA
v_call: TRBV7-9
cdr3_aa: CASSPPWGRRAFF
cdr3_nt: TGTGCCAGCAGCCCCCCATGGGGGAGGCGAGCTTTCTTT

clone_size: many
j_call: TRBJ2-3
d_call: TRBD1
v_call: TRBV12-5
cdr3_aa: CASGFLDRGTSTDTQYF
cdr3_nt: TGTGCTAGTGGTTTCCTAGACAGGGGTACCTCCACAGATACGCAGTATTTT

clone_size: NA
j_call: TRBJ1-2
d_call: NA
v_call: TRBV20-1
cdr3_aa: CSALLQTQVPTNLNYGYTF
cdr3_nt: TGCAGTGCTCTCCTACAGACCCAGGTGCCGACAAACCTTAACTATGGCTACACCTTC

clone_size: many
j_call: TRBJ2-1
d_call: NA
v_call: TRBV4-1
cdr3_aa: CASSQPGAESYNEQFF
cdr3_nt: TGCGCCAGCAGCCAACCCGGGGCCGAGTCCTACAATGAGCAGTTCTTC

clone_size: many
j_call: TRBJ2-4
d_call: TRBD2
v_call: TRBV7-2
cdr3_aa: CASSLFLSSGKNIQYF
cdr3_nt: TGTGCCAGCAGCTTATTTTTGTCTAGCGGGAAAAACATTCAGTACTTC

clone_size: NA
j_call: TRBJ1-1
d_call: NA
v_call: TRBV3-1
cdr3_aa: CASSLTVAVNTEAFF
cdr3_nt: TGTGCCAGCAGCCTCACAGTGGCGGTGAACACTGAAGCTTTCTTT

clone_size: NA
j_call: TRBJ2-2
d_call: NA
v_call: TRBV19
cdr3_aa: CASSPHGGLGTGEPFF
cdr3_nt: TGTGCCAGTAGTCCCCACGGGGGCTTAGGCACCGGGGAGCCGTTTTTT

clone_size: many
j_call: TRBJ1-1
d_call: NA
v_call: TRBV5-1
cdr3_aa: CASSQWRGSHTEAFF
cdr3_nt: TGCGCCAGCAGCCAGTGGCGGGGAAGTCACACTGAAGCTTTCTTT

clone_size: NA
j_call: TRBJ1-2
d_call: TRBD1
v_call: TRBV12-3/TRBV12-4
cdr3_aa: CASSYSGQGSEGYTF
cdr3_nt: TGTGCCAGCAGTTACTCCGGACAGGGGAGCGAGGGCTACACCTTC

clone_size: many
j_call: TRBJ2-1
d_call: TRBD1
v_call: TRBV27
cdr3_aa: CASSPDRGVSYNEQFF
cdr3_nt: TGTGCCAGCAGTCCTGACAGGGGGGTCTCCTACAATGAGCAGTTCTTC

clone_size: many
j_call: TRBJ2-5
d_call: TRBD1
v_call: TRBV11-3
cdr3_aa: CASSLAGGWQETQYF
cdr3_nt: TGTGCCAGCAGCTTAGCAGGGGGCTGGCAAGAGACCCAGTACTTC

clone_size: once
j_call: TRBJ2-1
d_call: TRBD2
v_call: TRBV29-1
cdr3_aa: CSVCLIGTSGGGFKQFF
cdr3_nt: TGCAGCGTCTGTTTGATCGGGACTAGCGGGGGGGGCTTTAAGCAGTTCTTC

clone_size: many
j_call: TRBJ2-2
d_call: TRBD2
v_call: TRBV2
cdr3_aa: CASSWIAGGDTGELFF
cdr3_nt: TGTGCCAGCAGTTGGATAGCGGGAGGGGACACCGGGGAGCTGTTTTTT

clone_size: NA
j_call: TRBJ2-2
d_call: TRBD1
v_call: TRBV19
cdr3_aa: CASSMGQGAGELFF
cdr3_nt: TGTGCCAGTAGTATGGGACAGGGGGCTGGGGAGCTGTTTTTT

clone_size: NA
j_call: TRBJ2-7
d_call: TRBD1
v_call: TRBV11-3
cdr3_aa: CASSLAVGDRDNYEQYF
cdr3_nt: TGTGCCAGCAGTTTAGCTGTGGGGGACAGGGACAACTACGAGCAGTACTTC

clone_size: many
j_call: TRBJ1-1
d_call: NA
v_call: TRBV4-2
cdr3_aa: CASSQEGTPWDTEAFF
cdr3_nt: TGTGCCAGCAGCCAAGAAGGGACTCCATGGGACACTGAAGCTTTCTTT

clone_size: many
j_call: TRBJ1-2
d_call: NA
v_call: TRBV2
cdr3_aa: CASRPGIDGYTF
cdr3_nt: TGTGCCAGCAGACCGGGTATTGATGGCTACACCTTC

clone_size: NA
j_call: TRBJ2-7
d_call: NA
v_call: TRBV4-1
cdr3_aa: CASSPRQSSYEQYF
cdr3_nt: TGCGCCAGCAGCCCCCGACAGAGCTCCTACGAGCAGTACTTC

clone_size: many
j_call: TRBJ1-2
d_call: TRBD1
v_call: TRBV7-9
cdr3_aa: CASSFTSDRGPMGYTF
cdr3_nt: TGTGCCAGCAGTTTTACTTCGGACAGGGGACCTATGGGCTACACCTTC

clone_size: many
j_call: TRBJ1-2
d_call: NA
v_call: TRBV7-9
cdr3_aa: CASSLKLGYGYTF
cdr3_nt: TGTGCCAGCAGCTTGAAACTTGGATATGGCTACACCTTC

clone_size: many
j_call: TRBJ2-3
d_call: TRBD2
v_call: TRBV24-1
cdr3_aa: CATSAGGGTDTQYF
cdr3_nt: TGTGCCACCAGTGCGGGGGGGGGCACAGATACGCAGTATTTT

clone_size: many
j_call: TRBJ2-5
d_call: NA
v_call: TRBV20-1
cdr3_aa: CSARMQTGSDRAAQYF
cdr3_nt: TGCAGTGCTAGAATGCAGACAGGCTCTGACCGCGCCGCCCAGTACTTC

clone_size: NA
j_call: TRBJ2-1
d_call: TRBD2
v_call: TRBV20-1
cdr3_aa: CSARTSGGYNEQFF
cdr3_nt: TGCAGTGCTAGGACTAGCGGAGGTTACAATGAGCAGTTCTTC

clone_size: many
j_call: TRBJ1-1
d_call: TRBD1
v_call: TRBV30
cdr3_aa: CAWSAGQGKDTEAFF
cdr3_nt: TGTGCCTGGAGTGCGGGACAGGGGAAGGACACTGAAGCTTTCTTT

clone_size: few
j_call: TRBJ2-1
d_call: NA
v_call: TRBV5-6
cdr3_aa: CASSTSTGYNEQFF
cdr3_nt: TGTGCCAGCAGCACCAGTACAGGGTACAATGAGCAGTTCTTC

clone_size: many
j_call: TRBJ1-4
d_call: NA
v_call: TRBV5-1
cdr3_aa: CASSFFGQGEKLFF
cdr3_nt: TGCGCCAGCAGCTTTTTCGGGCAGGGGGAAAAACTGTTTTTT

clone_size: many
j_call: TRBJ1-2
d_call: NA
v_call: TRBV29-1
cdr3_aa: CSVEGVENGYTF
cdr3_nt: TGCAGCGTTGAAGGAGTAGAAAATGGCTACACCTTC

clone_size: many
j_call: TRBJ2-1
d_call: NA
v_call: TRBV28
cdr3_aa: CASSFGMGFYNEQFF
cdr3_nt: TGTGCCAGCAGTTTCGGGATGGGCTTCTACAATGAGCAGTTCTTC

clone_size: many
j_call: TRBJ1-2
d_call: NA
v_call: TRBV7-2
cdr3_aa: CASSLRTTNYGYTF
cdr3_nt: TGTGCCAGCAGCCTCAGAACAACGAACTATGGCTACACCTTC

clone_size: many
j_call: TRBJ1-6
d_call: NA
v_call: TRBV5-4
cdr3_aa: CASSLGGAENSPLHF
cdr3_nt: TGTGCCAGCAGCTTGGGAGGGGCCGAGAATTCACCCCTCCACTTT

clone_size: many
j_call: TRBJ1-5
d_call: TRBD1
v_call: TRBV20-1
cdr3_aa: CSARARYRGQRINQPQHF
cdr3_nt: TGCAGTGCTAGAGCAAGATACAGGGGGCAGCGAATCAATCAGCCCCAGCATTTT

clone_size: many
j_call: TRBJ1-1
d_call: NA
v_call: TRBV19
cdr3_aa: CASSIPLGGGVNTEAFF
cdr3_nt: TGTGCCAGTAGTATCCCATTAGGGGGGGGTGTGAACACTGAAGCTTTCTTT